Listed here is a single T cell receptor (beta chain). No antigen is known for it. The data are from a study of shared clonotypes between healthy human individuals. Only in-frame clones appear in the TCRdb table, and some are missing; sequencing was by immunoSEQ multiplex PCR. Of about 2 million clones listed, around 96% are singletons. General study findings and limits: The sampled material consisted only of blood, and tissue repertoires are likely to differ.

Terminally differentiated effector memory CD45RA+ cells were excluded by CCR7 positive selection of CD45RO-negative cells. This clonotype was obtained from a man younger than 35 in good health. Material for sequencing was naive CD8+ T cells sorted from blood.

CDR3 region: CASSTRVGELFF. Written as DNA, the CDR3 is TGTGCCAGCAGTACGAGGGTCGGGGAGCTGTTTTTT. The V gene is TRBV7-2, the J gene TRBJ2-2; perhaps TRBD2 as D (5 bases). This CDR3 is 12 amino acids long. Germline V gene data show CDR1 as SGHTA and CDR2 as FQGNSA. Trimming took 6 bases from V and 7 from J, leaving 9 bases between them.